The 27 T cell receptor beta chains below come from one sample, sequenced in a study of blood T cell repertoires in COVID-19. Data came from immunoSEQ multiplex PCR; TCRdb stores just in-frame clones and leaves some out. This sample has some 240,000 clones, with about 91% found just once. What was sequenced was peripheral blood. The receptors stem from a woman aged 40 to 55 who had recovered from COVID-19.

This chain joins TRBV28 and TRBJ2-1; D perhaps matches TRBD1 (6 bases). The germline CDR1 and CDR2 sequences are MDHEN and SYDVKM. The CDR3 totals 13 residues. V was shortened by 5 bases and J by 7 bases, with 12 bases between the two germline ends. CDR3 amino acids: CASSTGFGNEQFF. As DNA, the CDR3 is TGTGCCAGCAGTACAGGGTTTGGGAATGAGCAGTTCTTC. Full variable domain (missing parts from reference TRBV28 and TRBJ2-1): DVKVTQSSRYLVKRTGEKVFLECVQDMDHENMFWYRQDPGLGLRLIYFSYDVKMKEKGDIPEGYSVSREKKERFSLILESASTNQTSMYLCASSTGFGNEQFFGPGTRLTVL.

The rearrangement uses TRBV6-2 or TRBV6-3 and TRBJ1-1; no clear D gene. CDR1 MNHEY and CDR2 SVGEGT come from the germline V gene. The CDR3 is 12 amino acids. V shed 4 bases and J shed 4 bases, with 7 bases lying between them. This CDR3 is CASSLQVTEAFF. The CDR3 coding sequence is TGTGCCAGCAGTTTACAAGTCACTGAAGCTTTCTTT.

Only one count was recorded for this clone. This chain connects TRBV18 to TRBJ2-7, with 13 bases that match TRBD2. V lost 6 bases, J lost 5 bases, and 10 bases stayed unmatched. This CDR3 is 16 amino acids long. Germline V gives CDR1 KGHSH, CDR2 LQKENI. The CDR3: CASSPRLAGGAHEQYV. For the CDR3, the DNA is TGTGCCAGCTCCCCTCGACTAGCGGGAGGTGCACACGAGCAGTACGTC.

The chain couples TRBV9 to TRBJ2-3, with 7 nucleotides matching TRBD1. The CDR3 is 18 residues long. The V and J ends lost 4 bases and 4 bases, in that order; junction bases with no gene match: 18. Per the germline V gene, CDR1 is SGDLS and CDR2 is YYNGEE. The CDR3 nucleotides read TGTGCCAGCAGCCCACCGCTGATCCGGGGACAGAGTGCAGATACGCAGTATTTT. The encoded protein is CASSPPLIRGQSADTQYF.

The V gene is TRBV3-1 (or the pseudogene TRBV3-2), the J gene TRBJ2-7; 10 nucleotides agree with TRBD2. The ends lost 4 bases at V and 9 bases at J; junction bases unmatched: 9. Per germline, CDR1 LGHDT and CDR2 YNNKEL (reference sequence). This CDR3 is built from 14 residues. The chain's CDR3 is CASSPAGGQQGQYF. CDR3 sequence (DNA): TGTGCCAGCAGCCCAGCGGGGGGGCAGCAGGGGCAGTACTTC.

The rearrangement uses TRBV7-9 and TRBJ2-5, with D possibly TRBD2 on 6 matching bases. The germline V gene encodes CDR1 SEHNR and CDR2 FQNEAQ (reference sequence). The CDR3 is 14 amino acids. V was shortened by 7 bases and J by 4 bases, with 16 bases between the two germline ends. Here the CDR3 reads CASTGGVVRETQYF. The CDR3 DNA sequence: TGTGCCAGCACCGGCGGGGTGGTCAGAGAGACCCAGTACTTC.

This clone has only one observation. V gene TRBV24-1 combines with J gene TRBJ2-3, with TRBD2 matching over 9 bases. J was trimmed by 4 bases and V by 1 base; bases with no gene match: 8. The CDR3 has 17 residues. Germline loops: CDR1 KGHDR, CDR2 SFDVKD. CDR3 sequence: CATSDFRGRGVSDTQYF. The CDR3 coding sequence is TGTGCCACCAGTGATTTTCGCGGGAGGGGAGTTTCAGATACGCAGTATTTT.

The chain recombines TRBV18 with TRBJ2-2; D unclear. This CDR3 has 12 amino acids. Germline values: CDR1 KGHSH, CDR2 LQKENI. Trimming shortened V by 5 bases and J by 5 bases, and 6 bases separated the two germline ends. CDR3 bases: TGTGCCAGCTCATTGACTACCGGGGAGCTGTTTTTT. The encoded protein is CASSLTTGELFF.

The chain has TRBV19 and TRBJ2-1; D gene ambiguous. The CDR3 has 16 amino acids. CDR1 is LNHDA and CDR2 is SQIVND in the germline V gene (reference sequence). Trimming shortened V by 5 bases and J by 0 bases, and 14 bases separated the two germline ends. Here the CDR3 DNA reads TGTGCCAGTAGTCTCGACCACTCTAGCTCCTACAATGAGCAGTTCTTC. Its translation is CASSLDHSSSYNEQFF.

This chain joins TRBV24-1 and TRBJ1-5; TRBD1 is a possible D gene (6 bases). Trimming left V 12 bases short and J 3 bases short, with 17 bases between. The CDR3 covers 14 residues. Looked up from germline, CDR1 is KGHDR and CDR2 is SFDVKD. The CDR3 DNA sequence: TGTGCCGCCACACTCACAGGGATCAATCAGCCCCAGCATTTT. Amino acids: CAATLTGINQPQHF.

This chain uses TRBV3-1 (or the pseudogene TRBV3-2) with TRBJ2-7, with 10 nucleotides matching TRBD2. V lost 5 bases and J lost 7; bases outside the gene matches: 8. The CDR3 is 14 amino acids. The germline CDR1 and CDR2 sequences are LGHDT and YNNKEL (reference sequence). The CDR3 loop reads CASSELAGEVEQYF. Here the CDR3 DNA reads TGTGCCAGCAGCGAGCTAGCGGGGGAGGTTGAGCAGTACTTC.

The V and J genes are TRBV11-2 and TRBJ2-5; 8 bases are a match to TRBD1. This CDR3 contains 14 residues. CDR1 SGHAT and CDR2 FQNNGV come from the germline V gene. With 4 bases clipped from V and 5 bases from J, the junction kept 6 bases outside the gene matches. CDR3 sequence reads: CASSSIRGRETQYF. Written as DNA, the CDR3 is TGTGCCAGCAGCTCGATCAGGGGGCGGGAGACCCAGTACTTC.

The V gene is TRBV14, the J gene TRBJ1-2, with D possibly matching TRBD1 (6 bases). Germline CDR1 SGHDN, CDR2 FVKESK. The CDR3 is made up of 15 amino acids. V was shortened by 1 base and J by 5 bases, with 14 bases between the two germline ends. CDR3 region: CASSQVGAGVYGYTF. In DNA form, the CDR3 reads TGTGCCAGCAGCCAAGTGGGGGCTGGGGTTTATGGCTACACCTTC. Based on the CDR3 plus reference TRBV14 and TRBJ1-2, the full variable domain is EAGVTQFPSHSVIEKGQTVTLRCDPISGHDNLYWYRRVMGKEIKFLLHFVKESKQDESGMPNNRFLAERTGGTYSTLKVQPAELEDSGVYFCASSQVGAGVYGYTFGSGTRLTVV.

The CDR3 is CASTGGEETQYF. The DNA for the CDR3 is TGTGCCAGCACAGGGGGCGAGGAGACCCAGTACTTC. This rearrangement joins TRBV19 to TRBJ2-5; 9 nucleotides match TRBD1. V lost 9 bases and J lost 5; bases outside the gene matches: 4. The length of the CDR3 is 12 residues. Germline CDR1 and CDR2: LNHDA and SQIVND (reference sequence).

The rearrangement uses TRBV27 and TRBJ2-3; 8 bases align to TRBD1. After removal of 3 bases from V and 4 bases from J, the junction contained 15 bases not matched to a gene. The CDR3 runs 18 residues. Germline values: CDR1 MNHEY, CDR2 SMNVEV (reference sequence). CDR3 in amino acids: CASSFTQGAGLYPDTQYF. CDR3 in DNA: TGTGCCAGCAGTTTCACCCAGGGGGCGGGACTCTATCCAGATACGCAGTATTTT.

The chain employs TRBV19 and TRBJ2-3; 8 bases align to TRBD1. The V segment lost 0 bases and the J segment 5 bases; nucleotides outside the gene matches: 4. Germline V CDR1 and CDR2: LNHDA, SQIVND (reference sequence). This CDR3 has 15 residues. The CDR3: CASSIDRGQEDTQYF. The CDR3 nucleotides are TGTGCCAGTAGTATAGACAGGGGGCAGGAAGATACGCAGTATTTT.

The count of this clone is one. The chain links TRBV12-5 to TRBJ2-1; D is possibly TRBD1 (6 bases). The germline V gene encodes CDR1 LGHNT and CDR2 FRNRAP. Trimming stripped 2 bases from V and 7 bases from J, with 12 bases between. This CDR3 comprises 14 residues. CDR3 sequence reads: CASGLWSGENEQFF. The CDR3 DNA sequence: TGTGCTAGTGGTTTGTGGTCAGGGGAGAATGAGCAGTTCTTC. The variable domain in full, completed from reference TRBV12-5 and TRBJ2-1, reads DARVTQTPRHKVTEMGQEVTMRCQPILGHNTVFWYRQTMMQGLELLAYFRNRAPLDDSGMPKDRFSAEMPDATLATLKIQPSEPRDSAVYFCASGLWSGENEQFFGPGTRLTVL.

As for this clone: This same CDR3 is encoded by further DNA sequences in the sample. The V gene is TRBV28, the J gene TRBJ2-7, with TRBD1 as a possible D gene (6 bases). V lost 8 bases and J lost 2, with 7 bases in between. This CDR3 region has 11 residues. CDR1 MDHEN and CDR2 SYDVKM come from the germline V gene. In DNA, the CDR3 is TGTGCCAGCGGGGGCCCCTACGAGCAGTACTTC. Translated: CASGGPYEQYF.

The chain uses TRBV10-2 and TRBJ1-5, with 11 bases identical to TRBD1. The V segment lost 6 bases and the J segment 7 bases; nucleotides outside the gene matches: 5. Germline lookup yields CDR1 WSHSY and CDR2 SAAADI. The CDR3 has 14 amino acids. The CDR3 DNA sequence: TGCGCCAGCAGCGGGACAGGGGGTAAACAGCCCCAGCATTTT. Encoded protein: CASSGTGGKQPQHF.

The V gene is TRBV5-1, the J gene TRBJ2-5; 7 bases map to TRBD2. This CDR3 comprises 16 residues. From germline, CDR1 is SGHRS and CDR2 YFSETQ. Trimming took 1 base from V and 2 from J; bases not matched to a gene: 8. CDR3 sequence: CASSLNPSGAQETQYF. The CDR3 DNA is TGCGCCAGCAGCTTGAACCCTAGCGGAGCTCAAGAGACCCAGTACTTC. The full variable domain, with the rest looked up from reference TRBV5-1 and TRBJ2-5, is KAGVTQTPRYLIKTRGQQVTLSCSPISGHRSVSWYQQTPGQGLQFLFEYFSETQRNKGNFPGRFSGRQFSNSRSEMNVSTLELGDSALYLCASSLNPSGAQETQYFGPGTRLLVL.

The CDR3 protein is CASSLAPSGSHNEQFF. The CDR3 DNA reads as TGTGCCAGCAGCTTGGCCCCTAGCGGGAGCCACAATGAGCAGTTCTTC. This rearrangement joins TRBV5-4 to TRBJ2-1; 10 nucleotides agree with TRBD2. The CDR3 extends over 16 amino acids. V lost 0 bases to trimming and J lost 5 bases; unmatched junction nucleotides: 5. Germline assignment: CDR1 SGHNT and CDR2 YYREEE (reference sequence).

This clone was counted only a few times. V usage is TRBV3-1 (or the pseudogene TRBV3-2) and J usage is TRBJ1-1; D is possibly TRBD1 (5 bases). This CDR3 region has 15 residues. V gave up 1 base and J gave up 1 base, with 10 bases separating them. Germline values: CDR1 LGHDT, CDR2 YNNKEL (reference sequence). The DNA for the CDR3 is TGTGCCAGCAGCCAAGGTCGGGGGAGGAACACTGAAGCTTTCTTT. As protein: CASSQGRGRNTEAFF.

This clone was counted many times. The chain recombines TRBV6-5 with TRBJ2-7; 8 positions agree with TRBD1. CDR3 length: 13 residues. Germline values: CDR1 MNHEY, CDR2 SVGAGI. The V segment lost 9 bases and the J segment 3 bases; nucleotides outside the gene matches: 7. This CDR3 is CASKQGDFYEQYV. Written as DNA, the CDR3 is TGTGCCAGTAAACAGGGGGATTTCTACGAGCAGTACGTC.

This clone was detected a few times. V gene TRBV28 combines with J gene TRBJ1-6; 11 bases agree with TRBD1. V shed 7 bases, J shed 5 bases, and the junction held 4 bases outside the gene matches. The CDR3 consists of 15 residues. Germline V gives CDR1 MDHEN, CDR2 SYDVKM. This CDR3 is CASNGQGADNSPLHF. DNA for the CDR3: TGTGCCAGCAATGGACAGGGGGCGGATAATTCACCCCTCCACTTT.

The gene calls are TRBV5-1 and TRBJ2-3, with a tentative D call TRBD2 (5 bases). Trimming pared 2 bases from V and 2 bases from J, leaving 9 bases between. The CDR3 runs 14 residues. Germline V gives CDR1 SGHRS, CDR2 YFSETQ. The CDR3 is CASSFRADTDTQYF. CDR3 in DNA: TGCGCCAGCAGCTTCAGAGCGGACACAGATACGCAGTATTTT. Full variable domain (remainder filled in from reference TRBV5-1 and TRBJ2-3): KAGVTQTPRYLIKTRGQQVTLSCSPISGHRSVSWYQQTPGQGLQFLFEYFSETQRNKGNFPGRFSGRQFSNSRSEMNVSTLELGDSALYLCASSFRADTDTQYFGPGTRLTVL.

The chain recombines TRBV27 with TRBJ1-2, with a weak D call TRBD1 (6 bases). CDR3 length: 12 amino acids. V was clipped by 5 bases and J by 8 bases, with 12 bases between them. The germline CDR1 and CDR2 sequences are MNHEY and SMNVEV (reference sequence). CDR3 residues: CASSQQGRGYTF. In nucleotides, the CDR3 is TGTGCCAGCAGTCAACAGGGAAGAGGCTACACCTTC.

With respect to this clone: Within the sample, other DNA sequences also encode this same CDR3. This chain joins TRBV5-4 and TRBJ2-2; the D gene is possibly TRBD1 (6 bases). Germline-derived CDR1 and CDR2 are SGHNT and YYREEE (reference sequence). The CDR3 is 15 residues long. Trimming stripped 4 bases from V and 1 base from J, with 11 bases between. The CDR3, as DNA: TGTGCCAGCAGCCTGGGGGCAGGGAACACCGGGGAGCTGTTTTTT. Its protein product is CASSLGAGNTGELFF.